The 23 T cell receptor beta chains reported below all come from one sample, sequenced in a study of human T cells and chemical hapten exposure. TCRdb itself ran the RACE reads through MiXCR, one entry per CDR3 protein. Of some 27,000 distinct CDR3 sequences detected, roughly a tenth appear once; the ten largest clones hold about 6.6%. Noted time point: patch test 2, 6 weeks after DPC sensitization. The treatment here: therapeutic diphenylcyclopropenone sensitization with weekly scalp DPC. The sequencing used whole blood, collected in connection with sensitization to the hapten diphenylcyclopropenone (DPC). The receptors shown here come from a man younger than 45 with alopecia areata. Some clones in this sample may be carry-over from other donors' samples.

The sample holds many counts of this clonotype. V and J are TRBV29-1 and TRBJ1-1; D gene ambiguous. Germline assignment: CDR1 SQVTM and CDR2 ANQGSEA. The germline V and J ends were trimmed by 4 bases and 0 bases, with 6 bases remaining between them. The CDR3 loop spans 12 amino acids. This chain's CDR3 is CSVADLNTEAFF. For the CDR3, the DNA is TGCAGCGTTGCGGACTTGAACACTGAAGCTTTCTTT.

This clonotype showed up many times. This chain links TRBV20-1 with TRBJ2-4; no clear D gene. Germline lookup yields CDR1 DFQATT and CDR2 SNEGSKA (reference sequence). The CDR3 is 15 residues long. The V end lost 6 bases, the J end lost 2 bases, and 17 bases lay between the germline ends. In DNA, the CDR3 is TGCAGTGCCCCCGGCGTTTTATCGACCAAAAACATTCAGTACTTC. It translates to CSAPGVLSTKNIQYF.

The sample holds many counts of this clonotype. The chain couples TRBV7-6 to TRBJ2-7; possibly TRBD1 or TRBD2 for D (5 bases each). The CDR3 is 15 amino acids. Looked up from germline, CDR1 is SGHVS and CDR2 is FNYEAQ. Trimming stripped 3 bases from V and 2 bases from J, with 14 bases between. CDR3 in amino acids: CASSLGWDGAYEQYF. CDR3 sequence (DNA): TGTGCCAGCAGCTTGGGTTGGGACGGAGCCTACGAGCAGTACTTC. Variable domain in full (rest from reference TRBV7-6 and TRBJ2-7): GAGVSQSPRYKVTKRGQDVALRCDPISGHVSLYWYRQALGQGPEFLTYFNYEAQQDKSGLPNDRFSAERPEGSISTLTIQRTEQRDSAMYRCASSLGWDGAYEQYFGPGTRLTVT.

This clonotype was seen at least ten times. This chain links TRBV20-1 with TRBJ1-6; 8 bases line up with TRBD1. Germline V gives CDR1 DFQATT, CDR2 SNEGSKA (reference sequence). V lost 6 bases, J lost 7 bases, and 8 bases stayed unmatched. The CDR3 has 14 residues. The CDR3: CSARKTGENSPLHF. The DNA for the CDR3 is TGCAGTGCCCGTAAGACAGGGGAAAATTCACCCCTCCACTTT.

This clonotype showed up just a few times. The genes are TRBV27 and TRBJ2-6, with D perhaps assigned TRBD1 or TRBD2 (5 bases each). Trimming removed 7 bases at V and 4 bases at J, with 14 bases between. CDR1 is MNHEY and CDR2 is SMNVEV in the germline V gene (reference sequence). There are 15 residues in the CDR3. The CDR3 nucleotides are TGTGCCAGCACCCGGGGCTTGGGCGGGGCCAACGTCCTGACTTTC. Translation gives CASTRGLGGANVLTF.

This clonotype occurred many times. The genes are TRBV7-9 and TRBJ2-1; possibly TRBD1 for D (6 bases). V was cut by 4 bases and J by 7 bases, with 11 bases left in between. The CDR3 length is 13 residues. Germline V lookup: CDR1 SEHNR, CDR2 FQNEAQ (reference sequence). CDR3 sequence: CASSSQQGNEQFF. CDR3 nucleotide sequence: TGTGCCAGCAGCTCTCAACAGGGAAATGAGCAGTTCTTC.

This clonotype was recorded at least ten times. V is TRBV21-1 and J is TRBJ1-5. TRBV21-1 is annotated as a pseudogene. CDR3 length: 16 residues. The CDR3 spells CASSNLEEGGNQPQHF. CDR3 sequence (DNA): TGTGCCAGCAGCAACCTCGAGGAGGGAGGGAATCAGCCCCAGCATTTT.

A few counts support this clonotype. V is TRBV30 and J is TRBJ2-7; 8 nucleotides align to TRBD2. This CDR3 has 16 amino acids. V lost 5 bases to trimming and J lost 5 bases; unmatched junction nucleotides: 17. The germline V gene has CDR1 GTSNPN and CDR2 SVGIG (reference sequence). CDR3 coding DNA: TGTGCCTGGGTTCTACCAACCCCGGGACTAGGTGACGAGCAGTACTTC. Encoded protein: CAWVLPTPGLGDEQYF.

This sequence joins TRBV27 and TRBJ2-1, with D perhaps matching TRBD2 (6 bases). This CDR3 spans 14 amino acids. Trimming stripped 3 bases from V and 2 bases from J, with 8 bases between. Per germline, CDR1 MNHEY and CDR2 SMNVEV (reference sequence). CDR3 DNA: TGTGCCAGCAGTTTCGGGGGAGCCTACAATGAGCAGTTCTTC. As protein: CASSFGGAYNEQFF.

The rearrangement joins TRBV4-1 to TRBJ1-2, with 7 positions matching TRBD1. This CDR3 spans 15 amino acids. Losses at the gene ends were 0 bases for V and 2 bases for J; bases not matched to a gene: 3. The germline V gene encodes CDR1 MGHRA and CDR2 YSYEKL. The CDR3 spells CASSQDDRENYGYTF. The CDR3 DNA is TGCGCCAGCAGCCAAGATGACAGGGAGAACTATGGCTACACCTTC.

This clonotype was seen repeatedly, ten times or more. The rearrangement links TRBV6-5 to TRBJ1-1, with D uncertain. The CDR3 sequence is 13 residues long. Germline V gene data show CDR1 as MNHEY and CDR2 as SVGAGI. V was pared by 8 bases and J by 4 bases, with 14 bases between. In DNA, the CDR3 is TGTGCCAGCCGCCTGGGGTTTGGCACTGAAGCTTTCTTT. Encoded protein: CASRLGFGTEAFF.

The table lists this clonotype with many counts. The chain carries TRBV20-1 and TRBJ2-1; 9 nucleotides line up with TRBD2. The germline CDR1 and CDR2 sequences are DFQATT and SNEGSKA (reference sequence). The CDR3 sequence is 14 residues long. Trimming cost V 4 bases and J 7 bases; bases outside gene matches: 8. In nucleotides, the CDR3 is TGCAGTGCTAATCCGGGACTAGCTGGGAATGAGCAGTTCTTC. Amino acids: CSANPGLAGNEQFF.

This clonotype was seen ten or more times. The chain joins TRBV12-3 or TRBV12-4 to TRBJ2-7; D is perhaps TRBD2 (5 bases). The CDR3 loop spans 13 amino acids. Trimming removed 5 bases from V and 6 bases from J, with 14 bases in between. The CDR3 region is CASSPGEGSEQYF. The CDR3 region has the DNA TGTGCCAGCAGTCCCGGAGAGGGTAGCGAGCAGTACTTC.

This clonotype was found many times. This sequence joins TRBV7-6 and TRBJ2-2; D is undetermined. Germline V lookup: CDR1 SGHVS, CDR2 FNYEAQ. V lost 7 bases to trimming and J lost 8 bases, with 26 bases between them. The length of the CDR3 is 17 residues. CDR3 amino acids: CASIVNSALKGSGELFF. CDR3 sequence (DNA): TGTGCCAGCATCGTGAATTCAGCCCTTAAGGGCTCAGGGGAGCTGTTTTTT.

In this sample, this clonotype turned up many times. The CDR3 region is CASSYGPSGQPQHF. CDR3 DNA sequence: TGTGCCAGCAGTTACGGGCCAAGCGGTCAGCCCCAGCATTTT. The chain combines TRBV6-5 with TRBJ1-5; D not certain. This CDR3 comprises 14 residues. Looked up from germline, CDR1 is MNHEY and CDR2 is SVGAGI. V shed 2 bases and J shed 6 bases, with 11 bases lying between them.

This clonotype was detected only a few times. The CDR3 sequence is CASRSSPGQETQYF. The CDR3, as DNA: TGTGCCAGCAGGTCTTCCCCCGGGCAAGAGACCCAGTACTTC. The rearrangement joins TRBV11-2 to TRBJ2-5; no clear D. V was clipped by 6 bases and J by 2 bases, with 13 bases between them. Germline assignment: CDR1 SGHAT and CDR2 FQNNGV. CDR3 length: 14 residues.

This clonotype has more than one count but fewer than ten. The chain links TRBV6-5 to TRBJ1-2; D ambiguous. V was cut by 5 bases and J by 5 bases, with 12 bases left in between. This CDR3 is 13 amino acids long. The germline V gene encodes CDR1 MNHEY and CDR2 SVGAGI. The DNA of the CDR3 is TGTGCCAGCAGTCCCCCGGACGCTTATGGCTACACCTTC. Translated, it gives CASSPPDAYGYTF.

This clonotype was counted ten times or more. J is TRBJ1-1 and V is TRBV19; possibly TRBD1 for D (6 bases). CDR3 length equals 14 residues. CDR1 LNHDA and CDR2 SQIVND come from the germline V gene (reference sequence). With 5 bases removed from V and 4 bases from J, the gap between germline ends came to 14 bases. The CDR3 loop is CASSFTQGITEAFF. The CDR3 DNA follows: TGTGCCAGTAGTTTCACACAGGGCATCACTGAAGCTTTCTTT.

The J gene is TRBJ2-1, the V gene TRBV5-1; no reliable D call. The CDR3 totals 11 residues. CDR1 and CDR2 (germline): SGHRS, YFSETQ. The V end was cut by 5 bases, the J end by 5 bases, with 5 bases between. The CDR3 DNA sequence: TGCGCCAGCAGGGTTAACAATGAGCAGTTCTTC. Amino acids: CASRVNNEQFF.

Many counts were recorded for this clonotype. The CDR3 reads CASSPGEQKGNQPQHF. The CDR3, as DNA: TGTGCCAGCTCCCCCGGAGAGCAAAAAGGCAATCAGCCCCAGCATTTT. This chain connects TRBV18 to TRBJ1-5; D is ambiguous. CDR1 and CDR2 from the germline V gene are KGHSH and LQKENI. The CDR3 has 16 residues. Trimming left V 6 bases short and J 2 bases short, with 17 bases between.

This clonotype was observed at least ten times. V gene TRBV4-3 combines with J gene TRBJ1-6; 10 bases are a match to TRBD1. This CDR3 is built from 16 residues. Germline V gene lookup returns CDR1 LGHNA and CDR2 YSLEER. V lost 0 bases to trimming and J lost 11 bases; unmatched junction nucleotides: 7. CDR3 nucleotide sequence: TGCGCCAGCAGCCAAGATTGGGGGGGACAGGGGACACCCCTCCACTTT. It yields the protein CASSQDWGGQGTPLHF.

The CDR3 here is CASSFTNIQYF. CDR3 in DNA: TGTGCCAGCAGCTTTACAAACATTCAGTACTTC. This chain uses TRBV7-2 with TRBJ2-4; D not certain. The germline V and J ends were trimmed by 3 bases and 6 bases, with 3 bases remaining between them. This CDR3 region has 11 residues. Germline CDR1 is SGHTA and CDR2 is FQGNSA. Looking up the rest from reference TRBV7-2 and TRBJ2-4 gives the full variable domain: GAGVSQSPSNKVTEKGKDVELRCDPISGHTALYWYRQSLGQGLEFLIYFQGNSAPDKSGLPSDRFSAERTGGSVSTLTIQRTQQEDSAVYLCASSFTNIQYFGAGTRLSVL.

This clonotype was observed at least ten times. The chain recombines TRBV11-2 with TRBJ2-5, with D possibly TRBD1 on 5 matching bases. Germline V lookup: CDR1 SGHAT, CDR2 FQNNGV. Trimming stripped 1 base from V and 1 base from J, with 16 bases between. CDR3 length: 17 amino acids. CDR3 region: CASSLVPGWGGQETQYF. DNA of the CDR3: TGTGCCAGCAGCTTAGTACCAGGGTGGGGTGGCCAAGAGACCCAGTACTTC.